Listed below are T cell receptor beta chains from one sample, sequenced in a study of OX40 agonist ivuxolimab in advanced cancers. This table comes from immunoSEQ multiplex PCR, and its TCRdb copy is limited to in-frame clones, with some not included. The data hold some 91,000 clones, with 80% to 90% observed a single time. The sample consisted of CD4+ or CD8+ T cells sorted from blood, taken in a trial of the OX40 agonist ivuxolimab. These TCRs come from an adult with an advanced solid tumor such as melanoma, head and neck, liver or kidney cancer. Each CDR3 is given with its conserved first and last residue. A D gene is named only where the DNA matches it firmly. The size entry is marked missing in some rows and otherwise reads once, few, many or a size class.

>TRBJ1-2|TRBV7-2|TRBD1|NA
CASSAGGGANYGYTF
TGTGCCAGCAGCGCAGGGGGGGGCGCTAACTATGGCTACACCTTC
>TRBJ2-1|TRBV21-1|NA|NA
CASSGTSGPNEQFF
TGTGCCAGCAGCGGGACTAGCGGGCCCAATGAGCAGTTCTTC
>TRBJ1-2|TRBV5-1|NA|NA
CASSLGKGGYTF
TGCGCCAGCAGCCTTGGAAAGGGCGGCTACACCTTC
>TRBJ1-5|TRBV7-8|NA|NA
CARGNDRCNQPQHF
TGTGCCAGAGGAAACGACAGGTGCAATCAGCCCCAGCATTTT
>TRBJ1-5|TRBV30|NA|NA
CAWSSDRFNQPQHF
TGTGCCTGGAGTAGTGACAGGTTCAATCAGCCCCAGCATTTT
>TRBJ2-6|TRBV7-9|TRBD2|NA
CASSPTSGRAGANVLTF
TGTGCCAGCAGCCCGACTAGCGGGAGGGCTGGGGCCAACGTCCTGACTTTC
>TRBJ2-3|TRBV2|NA|few
CASSETALSTDTQYF
TGTGCCAGCAGTGAAACAGCCTTGAGCACAGATACGCAGTATTTT
>TRBJ1-6|TRBV5-4|NA|NA
CASSLSRVSPLHF
TGTGCCAGCAGCTTGTCTCGGGTTTCACCCCTCCACTTT
>TRBJ1-5|TRBV6-1|TRBD1|NA
CASSETLGQRYQPQHF
TGTGCCAGCAGTGAAACCTTGGGACAGCGTTATCAGCCCCAGCATTTT
>TRBJ2-7|TRBV5-6|NA|NA
CASSLDLTGPYEQYF
TGTGCCAGCAGCTTGGATTTGACAGGACCCTACGAGCAGTACTTC
>TRBJ1-4|TRBV6-6|NA|NA
CASSYSQDGNEKLFF
TGTGCCAGCAGTTACTCGCAGGACGGTAATGAAAAACTGTTTTTT
>TRBJ1-3|TRBV29-1|NA|many
CSARTALSGNTIYF
TGCAGCGCACGGACAGCCCTCTCTGGAAACACCATATATTTT
>TRBJ2-3|TRBV15|NA|once
CATSRGGRGSADTQYF
TGTGCCACCAGCAGAGGTGGCCGGGGGAGCGCAGATACGCAGTATTTT
>TRBJ2-7|TRBV27|TRBD2|NA
CASSLYPPGTTGYEQYF
TGTGCCAGCAGTTTATACCCCCCCGGGACTACTGGCTACGAGCAGTACTTC